The subject of this entry is one T cell receptor beta chain. Its specificity is unknown. Germline CDR1 and CDR2: LNHNV and YYDKDF (reference sequence). The V end was cut by 3 bases, the J end by 1 base, with 12 bases between. CDR3 length: 15 residues. Amplification of TCR beta CDR3 regions was performed using RNA transcripts as template. The primer set for the first-round RT-PCR of the TCR CDR3 was HTBI. TCRdb re-called the multiplex PCR reads through MiXCR, storing one row per CDR3 protein. The table includes more than 550,000 distinct CDR3 sequences, over 40% detected once. The data originate from a study of T cells in Graves' hyperthyroidism and ophthalmopathy. Study results and limitations: Among clonotypes expanded in thyroid above 0.001, most were also found in blood.

The rearrangement uses TRBV15 and TRBJ1-1; no clear D. Sample: peripheral blood or thyroid tissue (not recorded which). This clonotype was sampled from an adult man with Graves' disease, either hyperthyroidism or ophthalmopathy (not recorded which). DNA for the CDR3: TGTGCCACCAGCAGCCAAGCCCACGCGAACACTGAAGCTTTCTTT. This translates into CATSSQAHANTEAFF.